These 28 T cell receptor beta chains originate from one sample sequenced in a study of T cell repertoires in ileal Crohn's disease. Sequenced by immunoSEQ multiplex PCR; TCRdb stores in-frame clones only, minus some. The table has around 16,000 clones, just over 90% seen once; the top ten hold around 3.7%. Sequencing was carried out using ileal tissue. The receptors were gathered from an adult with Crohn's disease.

The CDR3 DNA reads TGTGCCAGCAACCCCGGACAGGGACCCACAGATACGCAGTATTTT. It encodes CASNPGQGPTDTQYF. The chain has TRBV5-8 and TRBJ2-3, with 8 bases aligning to TRBD1. With 6 bases clipped from V and 2 bases from J, the junction kept 8 bases outside the gene matches. The length of the CDR3 is 15 residues. Germline V gene data show CDR1 as SGHTS and CDR2 as YDEGEE.

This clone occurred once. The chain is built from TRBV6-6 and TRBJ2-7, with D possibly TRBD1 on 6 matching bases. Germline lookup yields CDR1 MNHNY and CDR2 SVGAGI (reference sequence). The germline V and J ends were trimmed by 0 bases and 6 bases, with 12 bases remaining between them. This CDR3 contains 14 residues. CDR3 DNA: TGTGCCAGCAGTTACTCTCACAGGGTGAGCGAGCAGTACTTC. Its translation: CASSYSHRVSEQYF.

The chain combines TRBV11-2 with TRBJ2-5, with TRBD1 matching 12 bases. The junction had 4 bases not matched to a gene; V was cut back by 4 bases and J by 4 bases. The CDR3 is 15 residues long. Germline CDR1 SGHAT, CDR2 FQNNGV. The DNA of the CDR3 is TGTGCCAGCAGCTCGGGACAGGGGGCATCAGAGACCCAGTACTTC. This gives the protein CASSSGQGASETQYF. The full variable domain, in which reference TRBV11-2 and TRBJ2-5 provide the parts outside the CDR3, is EAGVAQSPRYKIIEKRQSVAFWCNPISGHATLYWYQQILGQGPKLLIQFQNNGVVDDSQLPKDRFSAERLKGVDSTLKIQPAKLEDSAVYLCASSSGQGASETQYFGPGTRLLVL.

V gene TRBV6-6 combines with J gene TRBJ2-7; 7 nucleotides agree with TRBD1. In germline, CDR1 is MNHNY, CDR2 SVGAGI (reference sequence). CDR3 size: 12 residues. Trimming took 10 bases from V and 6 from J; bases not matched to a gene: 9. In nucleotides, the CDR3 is TGTGCCACCACCTTCGGACAGGTCGAGCAGTACTTC. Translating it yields CATTFGQVEQYF.

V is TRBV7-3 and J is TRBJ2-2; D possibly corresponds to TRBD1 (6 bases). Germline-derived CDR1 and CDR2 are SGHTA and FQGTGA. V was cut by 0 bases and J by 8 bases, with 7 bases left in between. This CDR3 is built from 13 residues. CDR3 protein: CASSLTGAGELFF. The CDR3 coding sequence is TGTGCCAGCAGCTTAACGGGGGCGGGGGAGCTGTTTTTT.

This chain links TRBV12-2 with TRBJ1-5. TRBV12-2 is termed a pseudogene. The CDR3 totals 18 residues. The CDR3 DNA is TGTGCAAGTCGCAAAACGGACGGGAAACTCGATAGCAATCAGCCCCAGCATTTT. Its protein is CASRKTDGKLDSNQPQHF.

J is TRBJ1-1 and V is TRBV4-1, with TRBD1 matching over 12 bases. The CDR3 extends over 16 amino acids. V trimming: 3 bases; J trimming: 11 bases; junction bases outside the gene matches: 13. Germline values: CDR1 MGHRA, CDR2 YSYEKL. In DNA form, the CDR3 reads TGCGCCAGCAGCCACGCTCCGGGACAGGGGGCGAGTGGGGCTTTCTTT. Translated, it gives CASSHAPGQGASGAFF.

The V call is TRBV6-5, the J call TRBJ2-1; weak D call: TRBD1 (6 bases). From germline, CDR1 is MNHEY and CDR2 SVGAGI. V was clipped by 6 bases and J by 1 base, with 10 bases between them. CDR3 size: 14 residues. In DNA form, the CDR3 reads TGTGCCAGCAGCTCCGGGACATCCTACAATGAGCAGTTCTTC. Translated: CASSSGTSYNEQFF.

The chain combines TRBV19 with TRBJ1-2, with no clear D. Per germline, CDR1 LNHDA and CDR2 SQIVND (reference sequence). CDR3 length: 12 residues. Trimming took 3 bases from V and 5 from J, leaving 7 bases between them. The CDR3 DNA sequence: TGTGCCAGTAGTATGAGAGAATATGGCTACACCTTC. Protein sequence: CASSMREYGYTF.

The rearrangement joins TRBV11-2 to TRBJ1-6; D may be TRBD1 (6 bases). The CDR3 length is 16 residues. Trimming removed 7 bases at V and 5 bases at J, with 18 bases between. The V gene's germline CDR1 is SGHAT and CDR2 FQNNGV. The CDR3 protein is CASTREGGHNNSPLHF. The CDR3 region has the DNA TGTGCCAGCACCCGAGAAGGGGGACACAATAATTCACCCCTCCACTTT.

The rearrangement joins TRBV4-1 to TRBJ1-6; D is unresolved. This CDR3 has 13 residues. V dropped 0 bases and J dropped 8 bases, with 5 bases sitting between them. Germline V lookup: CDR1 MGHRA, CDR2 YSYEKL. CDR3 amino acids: CASSQDRDSPLHF. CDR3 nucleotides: TGCGCCAGCAGCCAAGATCGGGATTCACCCCTCCACTTT.

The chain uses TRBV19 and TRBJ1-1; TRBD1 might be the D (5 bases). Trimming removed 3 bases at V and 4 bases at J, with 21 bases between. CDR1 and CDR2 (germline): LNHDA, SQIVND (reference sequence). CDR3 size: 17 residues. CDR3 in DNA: TGTGCCAGTAGTATCGGATACGGGCAGTCGGGGGGCACTGAAGCTTTCTTT. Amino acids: CASSIGYGQSGGTEAFF.

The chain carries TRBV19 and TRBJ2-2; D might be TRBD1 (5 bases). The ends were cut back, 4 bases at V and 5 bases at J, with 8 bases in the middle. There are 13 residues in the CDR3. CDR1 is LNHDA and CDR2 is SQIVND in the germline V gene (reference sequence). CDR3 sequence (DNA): TGTGCCAGTAGTACGGCAGGGACCGGGGAGCTGTTTTTT. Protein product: CASSTAGTGELFF.

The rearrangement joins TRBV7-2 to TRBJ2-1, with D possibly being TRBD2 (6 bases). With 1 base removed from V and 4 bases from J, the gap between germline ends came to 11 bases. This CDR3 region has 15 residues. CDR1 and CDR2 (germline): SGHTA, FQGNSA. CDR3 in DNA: TGTGCCAGCAGCTTAGGTGGCGGGACTTACAATGAGCAGTTCTTC. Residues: CASSLGGGTYNEQFF.

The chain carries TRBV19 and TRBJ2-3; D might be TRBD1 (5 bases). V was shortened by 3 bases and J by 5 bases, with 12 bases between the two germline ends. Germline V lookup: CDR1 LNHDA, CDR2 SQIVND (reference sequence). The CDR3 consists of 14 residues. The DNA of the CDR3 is TGTGCCAGTAGTATCCGCCCTACAGGAGATACGCAGTATTTT. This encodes CASSIRPTGDTQYF.

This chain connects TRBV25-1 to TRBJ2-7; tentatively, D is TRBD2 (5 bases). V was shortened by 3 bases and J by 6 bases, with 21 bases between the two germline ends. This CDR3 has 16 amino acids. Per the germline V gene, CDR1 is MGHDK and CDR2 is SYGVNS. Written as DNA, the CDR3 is TGTGCCAGCAGTGACCCGAGGGTTTTGGGTCGGATCGAGCAGTACTTC. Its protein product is CASSDPRVLGRIEQYF.

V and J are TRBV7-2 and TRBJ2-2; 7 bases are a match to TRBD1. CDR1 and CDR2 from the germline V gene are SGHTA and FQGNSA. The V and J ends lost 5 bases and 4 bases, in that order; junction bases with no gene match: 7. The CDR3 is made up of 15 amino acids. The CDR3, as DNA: TGTGCCAGCAGCCCCTCTCGGACAGGCACCGGGGAGCTGTTTTTT. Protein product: CASSPSRTGTGELFF. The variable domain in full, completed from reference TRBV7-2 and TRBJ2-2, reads GAGVSQSPSNKVTEKGKDVELRCDPISGHTALYWYRQSLGQGLEFLIYFQGNSAPDKSGLPSDRFSAERTGGSVSTLTIQRTQQEDSAVYLCASSPSRTGTGELFFGEGSRLTVL.

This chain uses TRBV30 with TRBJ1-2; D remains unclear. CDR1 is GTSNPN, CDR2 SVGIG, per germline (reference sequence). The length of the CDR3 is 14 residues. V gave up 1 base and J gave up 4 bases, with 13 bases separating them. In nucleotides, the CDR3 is TGTGCCTGGAGTGCGAACAGCCAATCCTATGGCTACACCTTC. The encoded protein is CAWSANSQSYGYTF.

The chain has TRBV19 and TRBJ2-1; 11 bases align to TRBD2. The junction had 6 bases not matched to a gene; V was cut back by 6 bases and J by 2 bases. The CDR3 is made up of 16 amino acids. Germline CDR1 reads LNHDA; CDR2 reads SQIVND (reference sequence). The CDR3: CASRSRLAGTYNEQFF. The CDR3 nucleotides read TGTGCCAGTAGATCCAGACTAGCGGGGACCTACAATGAGCAGTTCTTC.

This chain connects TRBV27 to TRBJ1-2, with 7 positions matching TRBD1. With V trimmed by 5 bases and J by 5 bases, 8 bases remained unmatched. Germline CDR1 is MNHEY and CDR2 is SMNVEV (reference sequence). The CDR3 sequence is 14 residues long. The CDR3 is CASSVDRALYGYTF. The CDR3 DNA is TGTGCCAGCAGTGTTGACAGGGCCCTTTATGGCTACACCTTC.

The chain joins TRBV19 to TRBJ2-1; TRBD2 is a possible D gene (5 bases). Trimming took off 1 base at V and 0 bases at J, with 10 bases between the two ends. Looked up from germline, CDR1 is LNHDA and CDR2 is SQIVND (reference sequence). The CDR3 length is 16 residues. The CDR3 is CASSIGGLSSYNEQFF. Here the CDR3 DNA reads TGTGCCAGTAGTATAGGTGGACTGAGCTCCTACAATGAGCAGTTCTTC. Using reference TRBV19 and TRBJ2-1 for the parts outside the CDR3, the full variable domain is DGGITQSPKYLFRKEGQNVTLSCEQNLNHDAMYWYRQDPGQGLRLIYYSQIVNDFQKGDIAEGYSVSREKKESFPLTVTSAQKNPTAFYLCASSIGGLSSYNEQFFGPGTRLTVL.

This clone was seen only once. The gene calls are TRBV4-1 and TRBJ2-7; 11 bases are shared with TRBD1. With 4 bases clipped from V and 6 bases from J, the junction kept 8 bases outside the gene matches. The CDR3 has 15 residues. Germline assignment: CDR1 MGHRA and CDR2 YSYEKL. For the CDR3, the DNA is TGCGCCAGCAGCCTCACCGGGACAGGGGGTCCCGAGCAGTACTTC. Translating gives CASSLTGTGGPEQYF.

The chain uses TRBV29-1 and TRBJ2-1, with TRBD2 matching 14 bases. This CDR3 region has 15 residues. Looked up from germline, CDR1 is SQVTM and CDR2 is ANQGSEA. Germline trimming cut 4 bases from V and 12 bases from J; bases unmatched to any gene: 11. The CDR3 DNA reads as TGCAGCGTTGGGGCCGGGACTAGCGGGGGCTTAGGGCAGTTCTTC. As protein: CSVGAGTSGGLGQFF.

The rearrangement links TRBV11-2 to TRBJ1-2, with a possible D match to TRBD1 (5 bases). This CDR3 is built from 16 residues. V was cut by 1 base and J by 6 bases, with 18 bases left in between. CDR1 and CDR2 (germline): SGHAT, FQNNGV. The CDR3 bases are TGTGCCAGCAGCTTAGGCCCCGTAGGGCAGGGAAATGGCTACACCTTC. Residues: CASSLGPVGQGNGYTF. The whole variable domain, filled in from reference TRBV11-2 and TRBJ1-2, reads EAGVAQSPRYKIIEKRQSVAFWCNPISGHATLYWYQQILGQGPKLLIQFQNNGVVDDSQLPKDRFSAERLKGVDSTLKIQPAKLEDSAVYLCASSLGPVGQGNGYTFGSGTRLTVV.

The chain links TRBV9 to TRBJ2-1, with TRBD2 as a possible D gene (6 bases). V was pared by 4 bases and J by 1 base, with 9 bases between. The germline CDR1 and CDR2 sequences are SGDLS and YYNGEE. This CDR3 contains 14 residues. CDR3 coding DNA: TGTGCCAGCAGCCCTGGGACTTCCTACAATGAGCAGTTCTTC. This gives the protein CASSPGTSYNEQFF.

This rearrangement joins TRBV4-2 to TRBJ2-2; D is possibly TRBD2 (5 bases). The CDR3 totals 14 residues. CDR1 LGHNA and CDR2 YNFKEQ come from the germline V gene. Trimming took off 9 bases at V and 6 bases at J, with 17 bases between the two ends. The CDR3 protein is CASIRRGNPGELFF. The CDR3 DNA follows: TGTGCCAGTATCCGAAGAGGGAATCCCGGGGAGCTGTTTTTT.

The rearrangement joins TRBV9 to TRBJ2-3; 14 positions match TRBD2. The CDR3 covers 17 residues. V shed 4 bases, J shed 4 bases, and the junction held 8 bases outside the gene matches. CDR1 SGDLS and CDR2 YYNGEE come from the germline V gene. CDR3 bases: TGTGCCAGCAGCCCCCGGGGGACTAGCGGGGGCTCAGATACGCAGTATTTT. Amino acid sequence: CASSPRGTSGGSDTQYF.

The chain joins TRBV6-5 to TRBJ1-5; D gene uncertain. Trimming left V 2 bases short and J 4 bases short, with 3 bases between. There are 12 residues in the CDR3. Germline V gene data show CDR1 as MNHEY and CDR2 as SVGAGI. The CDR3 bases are TGTGCCAGCAGTTACCTTAATCAGCCCCAGCATTTT. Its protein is CASSYLNQPQHF.